This TCR beta chain was identified during a study of OX40 agonist ivuxolimab in advanced cancers. Study background: Hepatocellular carcinoma, melanoma, renal cell or head and neck cancer was diagnosed in the dose-escalation patients. Enrollees could have had prior anti-PD-1, anti-PD-L1 or anti-CTLA-4 therapy, which 35% to 40% had received.

The table came from immunoSEQ multiplex PCR; TCRdb's copy has only in-frame clones and leaves some out. The repertoire consists of tens of thousands of clones, with about 87% occurring once and the leading ten covering around 1.9%. Trimming stripped 1 base from V and 2 bases from J, with 17 bases between. The CDR3 length is 17 residues. The germline gives CDR1 MGHRA, CDR2 YSYEKL. Note on this clone: Its antigen is still unknown.

Study findings and constraints: Clonal expansion by week 6 occurred in CD4+ and CD8+ blood T cells (at 0.1 to 3.0 mg/kg).

The sample here was CD4+ or CD8+ T cells sorted from blood, taken in a trial of the OX40 agonist ivuxolimab. The TCR originated in an adult with an advanced solid tumor such as melanoma, head and neck, liver or kidney cancer. This chain joins TRBV4-1 and TRBJ2-5; D perhaps matches TRBD2 (6 bases). Here the CDR3 reads CASSQGGGMVWQETQYF. The CDR3 bases are TGCGCCAGCAGCCAAGGGGGCGGGATGGTATGGCAAGAGACCCAGTACTTC.